This record looks at one TCR beta chain sequence and its context. The target of this receptor is not known. The record has no base qualities; no much larger clone is one base away. The library was built by means of 5' RACE. The run used an Illumina HiSeq 2500. A second PCR of roughly 7 to 11 cycles was performed with a sample-barcoded 5' primer and a J-beta primer mix. A template-switch 5' adaptor carrying 12 random nucleotides introduced a unique molecular identifier onto each TCR beta cDNA molecule. Each sample yielded at least 2.5 million CDR3-containing paired-end reads. All of the RNA was converted into first-strand cDNA using the Mint cDNA synthesis kit, with a TRBC-specific oligonucleotide serving as the primer. Following uracil-DNA glycosylase treatment, all cDNA underwent a first 18-cycle PCR with the universal primers M1SS and BC2_uni_R. The source study handled its data this way. Normalization of each sample was performed by random selection of 1 million high-quality reads, each carrying a distinct molecular identifier. Instead of being binned into consensus sequences, reads with shared molecular identifiers were discarded. CDR3 identification, clonotype clustering and error correction used MiTCR with a Q25 quality threshold and the strictest error-elimination algorithm. A nonparametric unseen species model with Euler transformation was used to estimate a lower bound on total TCR beta diversity. TCRdb trimmed public reads at Q25 via fastp, called clones via MiXCR and kept in-frame beta chains. Here each entry gathers all rows of one CDR3 protein and keeps the most common genes and DNA. The V and J calls were not made by the authors but by TCRdb's processing. This sample has 800,000 to 950,000 distinct CDR3 sequences in its table, and 29% of those were observed once. Together, the top ten hold roughly a tenth of the sample.

These data originate in a study of blood T cells in healthy people across ages (dated by TCRdb to 2014 to 2015). In the study overall: Template switching captured roughly one uniquely barcoded TCR beta cDNA molecule per two T cells in model experiments. Using deep sequencing normalized with unique cDNA molecular identifiers, the study measured how TCR beta repertoire diversity changes with age. The donors were divided into four age groups: young (average 16 years), middle-aged (about 40), aged (62) and long-lived (around 80). Using the same blood draw, the study looked at two additional independent replicas of 1 million unique cDNA reads for two donors, one aged 18 to 30 and the other aged 80 or older. Summary of the overall study and its limitations: Estimates of total diversity based on one million sequenced T cells were considered lower bounds and underestimates. Observed TCR beta diversity correlated strongly with the percentage of naive T cells measured by flow cytometry. Conclusive comparison of naive and antigen-experienced compartments was prevented by the profiling of bulk unsorted PBMCs. Because donor CMV infection status was unknown, age-related changes in expanded clonotypes were potentially confounded. As age increased, observed TCR beta diversity per million T cells dropped in a roughly linear way, and a significant reduction was already evident by age about 40. Compared with the aged group, the long-lived group had more naive CD4+ T cells, fewer expanded clones and increased TCR diversity, a pattern suggesting age selection.

The germline ends are 7 bases apart after V is trimmed by 3 bases and J by 2 bases. CDR1 is given as WNHNN and CDR2 as SYGVQD, both from the germline V gene (reference sequence). The CDR3 covers 13 residues, taking in both the cysteine and the phenylalanine. The sequence is cut down to CDR3 DNA, 39 bases in frame from base 1. The donors were roughly 38 Caucasian individuals from Russia, aged roughly 6 to 100 years, who were systemically healthy. Each donor gave about 9.7 milliliters of peripheral blood, drawn into EDTA-treated Vacutainer tubes. Ficoll-Paque density-gradient centrifugation was used to isolate PBMCs, with at least 7 million obtained per sample. Trizol reagent was used to extract total RNA from PBMCs, with at least 5.5 micrograms per sample. The percentages of naive CD45RAhigh/CD27high T cells were determined by flow cytometry on a PBMC aliquot from every donor. These same records also appear under a second study, on T cells of mothers and their children. As that second study puts it: Nine systemically healthy Caucasian individuals, comprising three mothers and their six children, were included as donors. cDNA synthesis used all of the extracted RNA, with 1.5 ug of RNA in each 15 ul reaction. In the second PCR, the M1S primer added sample barcodes and 2-4 random nucleotides. Over 8.5 million TCR beta CDR3 reads were obtained for each mother, and 3 million to 3.5 million reads were obtained for each child. In both related and unrelated pairs, thymic selection shapes the output of TCR recombination in a similar way, with inherited differences having only a minor effect. Normalized repertoire overlap was always slightly but never significantly higher in related than unrelated mother-child pairs. Persistent microchimeric T cell clones were not detected, at a sensitivity of 95 to 100 clones per million clonotypes. The study used deep NGS to compare TCR beta repertoires of mothers and children, seeking features distinguishing related mother-child pairs from unrelated individuals. Mothers averaged about 37 +/- 4 years of age and children averaged roughly 12 +/- 4 years. After adapter ligation with NEBNext reagents, the libraries were sequenced on Illumina HiSeq 2000 with 100+100 nt paired-end reads. To prevent cross-contamination, the mother and child libraries were prepared one month apart and sequenced in separate runs. For each donor, between about 500,000 and 2,100,000 distinct TCR beta clonotypes were identified. Naive TCR beta clonotypes were estimated from low-frequency clonotypes matched to each donor's FACS-determined naive share, without sorting.

The source material was blood. The source is a middle-aged woman in good health. The sequence links TRBV10-1 to TRBJ1-2; confidence is insufficient to name the D gene. The CDR3 has the sequence CASSDSGNYGYTF. The DNA is TGCGCCAGCAGTGATTCGGGAAACTATGGCTACACCTTC.